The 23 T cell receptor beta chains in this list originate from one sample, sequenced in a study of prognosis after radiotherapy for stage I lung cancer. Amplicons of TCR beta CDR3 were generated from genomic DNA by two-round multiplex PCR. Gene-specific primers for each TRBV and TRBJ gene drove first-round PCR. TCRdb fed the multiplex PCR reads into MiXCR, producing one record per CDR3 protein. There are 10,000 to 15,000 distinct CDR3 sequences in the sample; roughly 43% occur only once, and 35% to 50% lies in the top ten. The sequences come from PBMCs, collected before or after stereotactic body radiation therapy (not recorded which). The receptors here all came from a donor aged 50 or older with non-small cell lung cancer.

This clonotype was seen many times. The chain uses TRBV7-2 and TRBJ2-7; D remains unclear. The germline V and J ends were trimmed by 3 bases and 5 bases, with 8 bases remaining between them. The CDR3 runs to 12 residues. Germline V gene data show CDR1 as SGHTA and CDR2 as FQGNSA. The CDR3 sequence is CASSFGGHEQYF. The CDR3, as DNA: TGTGCCAGCAGCTTTGGCGGCCACGAGCAGTACTTC.

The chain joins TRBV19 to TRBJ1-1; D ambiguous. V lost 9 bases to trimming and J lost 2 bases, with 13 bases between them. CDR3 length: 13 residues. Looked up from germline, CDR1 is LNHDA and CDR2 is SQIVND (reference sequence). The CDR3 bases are TGTGCCAGCCAGGCGGGTATAAACACTGAAGCTTTCTTT. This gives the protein CASQAGINTEAFF.

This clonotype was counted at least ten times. The CDR3: CASSQEADDTDTQYF. The CDR3 DNA follows: TGCGCCAGCAGCCAAGAAGCGGACGATACAGATACGCAGTATTTT. The rearrangement uses TRBV4-1 and TRBJ2-3; D possibly corresponds to TRBD2 (5 bases). V lost 0 bases and J 3 bases, leaving 10 bases between the germline ends. Per the germline V gene, CDR1 is MGHRA and CDR2 is YSYEKL. The CDR3 has 15 amino acids.

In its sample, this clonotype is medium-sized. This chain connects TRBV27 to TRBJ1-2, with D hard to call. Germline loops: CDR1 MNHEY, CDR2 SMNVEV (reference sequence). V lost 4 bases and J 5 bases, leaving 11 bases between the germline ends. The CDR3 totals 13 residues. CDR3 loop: CASSSQAGYGYTF. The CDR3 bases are TGTGCCAGCAGTTCCCAGGCGGGGTATGGCTACACCTTC.

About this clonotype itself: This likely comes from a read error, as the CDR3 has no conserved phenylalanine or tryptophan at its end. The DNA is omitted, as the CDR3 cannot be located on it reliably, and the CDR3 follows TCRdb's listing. The CDR3 reads CASSYGTGNGQTL. The V gene is TRBV6-2 or TRBV6-3, the J gene TRBJ1-2; the table's D call TRBD1 went unverified against the DNA. The CDR3 adds up to 13 amino acids, both ends counted. The V gene's germline CDR1 is MNHEY and CDR2 SVGEGT.

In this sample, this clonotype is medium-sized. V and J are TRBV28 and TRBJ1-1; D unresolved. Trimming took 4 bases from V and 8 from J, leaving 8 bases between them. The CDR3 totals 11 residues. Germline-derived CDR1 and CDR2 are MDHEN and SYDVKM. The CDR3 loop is CASSSFREAFF. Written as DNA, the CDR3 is TGTGCCAGCAGTTCCTTTCGCGAAGCTTTCTTT.

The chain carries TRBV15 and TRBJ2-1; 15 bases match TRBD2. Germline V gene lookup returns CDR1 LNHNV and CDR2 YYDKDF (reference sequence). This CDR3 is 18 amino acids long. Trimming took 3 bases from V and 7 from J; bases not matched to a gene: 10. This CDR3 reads CATSRGTSGRRLCNEQFF. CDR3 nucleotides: TGTGCCACCAGCAGGGGGACTAGCGGGAGGAGGTTGTGTAATGAGCAGTTCTTC.

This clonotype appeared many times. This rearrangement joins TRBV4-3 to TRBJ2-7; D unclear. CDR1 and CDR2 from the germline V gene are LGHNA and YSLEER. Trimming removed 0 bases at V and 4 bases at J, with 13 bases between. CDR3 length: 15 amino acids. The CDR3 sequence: CASSQDPGRSYEQYF. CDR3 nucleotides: TGCGCCAGCAGCCAAGATCCGGGCAGGAGTTACGAGCAGTACTTC.

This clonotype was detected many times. In nucleotides, the CDR3 is TGTGCCAGCAGTCCGCGGACTAGCGGGACCAACGAGCAGTACTTC. Its translation: CASSPRTSGTNEQYF. This chain joins TRBV13 and TRBJ2-7; 12 bases are shared with TRBD2. The CDR3 is 15 amino acids. V lost 6 bases and J lost 5; bases outside the gene matches: 8. CDR1 PRHDT and CDR2 FYEKMQ come from the germline V gene (reference sequence). The full variable domain, in which reference TRBV13 and TRBJ2-7 provide the parts outside the CDR3, is AAGVIQSPRHLIKEKRETATLKCYPIPRHDTVYWYQQGPGQDPQFLISFYEKMQSDKGSIPDRFSAQQFSDYHSELNMSSLELGDSALYFCASSPRTSGTNEQYFGPGTRLTVT.

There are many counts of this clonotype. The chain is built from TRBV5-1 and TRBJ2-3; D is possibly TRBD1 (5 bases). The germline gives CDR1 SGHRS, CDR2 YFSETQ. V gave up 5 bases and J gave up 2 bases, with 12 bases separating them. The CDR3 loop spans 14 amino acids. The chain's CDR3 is CASRTEINTDTQYF. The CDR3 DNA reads TGCGCCAGCAGGACAGAGATTAACACAGATACGCAGTATTTT.

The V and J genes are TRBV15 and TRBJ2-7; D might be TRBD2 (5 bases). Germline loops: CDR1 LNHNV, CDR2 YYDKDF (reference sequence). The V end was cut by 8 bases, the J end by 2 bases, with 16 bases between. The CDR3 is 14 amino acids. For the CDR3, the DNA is TGTGCCACCGGCGACGAGGGCTCAACCTACGAGCAGTACTTC. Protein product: CATGDEGSTYEQYF.

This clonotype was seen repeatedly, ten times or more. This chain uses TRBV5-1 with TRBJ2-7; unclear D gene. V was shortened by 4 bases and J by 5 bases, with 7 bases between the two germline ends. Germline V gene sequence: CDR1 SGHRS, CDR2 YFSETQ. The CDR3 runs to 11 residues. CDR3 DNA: TGCGCCAGCAGCCAAACCCACGAGCAGTACTTC. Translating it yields CASSQTHEQYF.

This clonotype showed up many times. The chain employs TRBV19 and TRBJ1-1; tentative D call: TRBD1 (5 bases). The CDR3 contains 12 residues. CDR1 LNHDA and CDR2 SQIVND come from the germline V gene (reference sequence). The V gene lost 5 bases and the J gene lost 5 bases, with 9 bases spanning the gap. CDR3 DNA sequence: TGTGCCAGTAGTTGGGGGAATACTGAAGCTTTCTTT. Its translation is CASSWGNTEAFF.

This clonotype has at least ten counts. This CDR3 is CASSSDRVGVAGELFF. The CDR3 DNA is TGTGCCAGCAGCTCGGACAGGGTAGGGGTTGCCGGGGAGCTGTTTTTT. V is TRBV5-5 and J is TRBJ2-2; the match to TRBD1 covers 8 bases. The CDR3 sequence is 16 residues long. With 3 bases clipped from V and 6 bases from J, the junction kept 10 bases outside the gene matches. Germline CDR1 reads SGHKS; CDR2 reads YYEKEE (reference sequence).

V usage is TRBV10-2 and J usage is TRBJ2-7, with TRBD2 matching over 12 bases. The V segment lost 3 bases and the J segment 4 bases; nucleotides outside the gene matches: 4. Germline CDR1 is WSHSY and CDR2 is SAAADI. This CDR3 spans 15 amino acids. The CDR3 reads CASSDPSGRGYEQYF. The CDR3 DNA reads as TGCGCCAGCAGTGACCCTAGCGGGAGGGGATACGAGCAGTACTTC.

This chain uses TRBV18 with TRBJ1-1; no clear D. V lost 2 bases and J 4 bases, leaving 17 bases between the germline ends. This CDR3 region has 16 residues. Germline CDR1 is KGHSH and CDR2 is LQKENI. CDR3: CASSPGSNELSTEAFF. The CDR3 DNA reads TGTGCCAGCTCACCAGGGTCTAACGAACTCTCCACTGAAGCTTTCTTT.

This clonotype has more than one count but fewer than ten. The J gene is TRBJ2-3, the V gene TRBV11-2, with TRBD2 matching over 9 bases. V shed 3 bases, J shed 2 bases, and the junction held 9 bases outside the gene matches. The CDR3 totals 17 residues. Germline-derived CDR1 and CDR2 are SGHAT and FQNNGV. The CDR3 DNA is TGTGCCAGCAGCTTCCCCGAGCGGGGGGCAATCACAGATACGCAGTATTTT. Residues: CASSFPERGAITDTQYF.

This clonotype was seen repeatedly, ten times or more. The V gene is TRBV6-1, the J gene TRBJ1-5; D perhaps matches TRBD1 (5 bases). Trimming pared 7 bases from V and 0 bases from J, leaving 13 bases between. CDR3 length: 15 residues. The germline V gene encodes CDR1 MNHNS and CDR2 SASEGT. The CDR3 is CASTTWGISNQPQHF. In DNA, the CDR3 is TGTGCCAGCACCACTTGGGGGATTAGCAATCAGCCCCAGCATTTT.

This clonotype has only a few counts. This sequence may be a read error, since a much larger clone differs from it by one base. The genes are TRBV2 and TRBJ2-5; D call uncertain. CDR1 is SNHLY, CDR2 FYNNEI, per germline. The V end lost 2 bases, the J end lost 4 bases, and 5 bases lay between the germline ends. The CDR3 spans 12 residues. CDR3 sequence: CASSELRETQYF. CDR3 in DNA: TGTGCCAGCAGTGAACTCAGAGAGACCCAGTACTTC.

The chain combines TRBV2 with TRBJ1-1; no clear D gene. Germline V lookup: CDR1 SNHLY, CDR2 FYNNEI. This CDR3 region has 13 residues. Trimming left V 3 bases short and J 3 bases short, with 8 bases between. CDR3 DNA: TGTGCCAGCAGTGAGCTCCTGCACACTGAAGCTTTCTTT. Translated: CASSELLHTEAFF. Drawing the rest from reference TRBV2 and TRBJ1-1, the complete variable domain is EPEVTQTPSHQVTQMGQEVILRCVPISNHLYFYWYRQILGQKVEFLVSFYNNEISEKSEIFDDQFSVERPDGSNFTLKIRSTKLEDSAMYFCASSELLHTEAFFGQGTRLTVV.

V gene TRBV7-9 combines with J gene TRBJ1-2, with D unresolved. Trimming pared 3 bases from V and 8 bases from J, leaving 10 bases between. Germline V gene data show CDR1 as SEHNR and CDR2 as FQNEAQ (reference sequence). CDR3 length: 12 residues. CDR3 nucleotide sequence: TGTGCCAGCAGCTTGGTCACTCTCGGCTACACCTTC. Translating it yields CASSLVTLGYTF.

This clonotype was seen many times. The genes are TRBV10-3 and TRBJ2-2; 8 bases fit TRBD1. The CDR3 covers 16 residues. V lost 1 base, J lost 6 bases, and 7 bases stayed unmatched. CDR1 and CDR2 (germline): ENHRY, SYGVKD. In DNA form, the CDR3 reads TGTGCCATCAGTGAGTTGGCAGGGGGCCTCGCCGGGGAGCTGTTTTTT. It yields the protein CAISELAGGLAGELFF.

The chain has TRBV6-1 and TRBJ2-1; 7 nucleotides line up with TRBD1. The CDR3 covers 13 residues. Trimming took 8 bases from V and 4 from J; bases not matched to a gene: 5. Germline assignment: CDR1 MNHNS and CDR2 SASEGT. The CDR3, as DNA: TGTGCCAGCTCGAGCAGGGGGTACAATGAGCAGTTCTTC. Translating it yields CASSSRGYNEQFF.